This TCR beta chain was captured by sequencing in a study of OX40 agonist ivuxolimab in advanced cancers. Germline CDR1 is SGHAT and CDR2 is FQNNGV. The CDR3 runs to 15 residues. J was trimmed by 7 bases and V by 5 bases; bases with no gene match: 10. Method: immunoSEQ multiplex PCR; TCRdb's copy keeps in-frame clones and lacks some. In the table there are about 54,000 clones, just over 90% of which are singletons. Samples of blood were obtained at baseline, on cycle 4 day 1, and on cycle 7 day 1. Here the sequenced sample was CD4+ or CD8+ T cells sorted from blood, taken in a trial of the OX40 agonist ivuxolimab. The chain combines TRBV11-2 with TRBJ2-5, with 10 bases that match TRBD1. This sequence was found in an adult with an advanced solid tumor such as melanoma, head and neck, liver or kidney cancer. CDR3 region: CASSTGTGVRGTQYF. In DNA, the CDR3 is TGTGCCAGCAGCACCGGGACAGGGGTGAGGGGGACCCAGTACTTC.